The 26 T cell receptor beta chains below all came from one sample that was sequenced in a study of CD8 T cells in ankylosing spondylitis. MiXCR was run by TCRdb on the 5' RACE reads, yielding one entry per CDR3 protein. The profile shows under 250,000 distinct CDR3 sequences, more than 25% of them singletons. The sample was blood, either unsorted or a sorted T cell fraction (not recorded which). These receptors were obtained from a male donor with ankylosing spondylitis or in good health (not recorded which).

The chain employs TRBV28 and TRBJ1-2; possibly TRBD1 for D (5 bases). The germline V gene encodes CDR1 MDHEN and CDR2 SYDVKM. CDR3 length: 14 amino acids. Deletions cut 3 bases from V and 5 bases from J, with 13 bases between. The CDR3 is CASSLSGVGYGYTF. CDR3 bases: TGTGCCAGCAGTTTGTCGGGGGTTGGGTATGGCTACACCTTC.

In this sample, this clonotype turned up a few times. This chain uses TRBV29-1 with TRBJ2-1, with unresolved D. V lost 7 bases and J lost 4, with 11 bases in between. Germline CDR1 reads SQVTM; CDR2 reads ANQGSEA. There are 12 residues in the CDR3. CDR3 nucleotides: TGCAGCGCCCAATTAGAGTACAATGAGCAGTTCTTC. Residues: CSAQLEYNEQFF.

J is TRBJ2-1 and V is TRBV7-3; D is possibly TRBD2 (6 bases). V was trimmed by 5 bases and J by 4 bases, leaving 9 bases between them. Germline V gene data show CDR1 as SGHTA and CDR2 as FQGTGA. There are 13 residues in the CDR3. CDR3 coding DNA: TGTGCCAGCAGCCTAAGCGGGTACAATGAGCAGTTCTTC. Amino acids: CASSLSGYNEQFF.

Note on this clonotype: Compared with germline, one end of the junction differs, possibly owing to a read error. V gene TRBV6-5 combines with J gene TRBJ2-5; D is possibly TRBD1 or TRBD2 (5 bases each). The CDR3 loop spans 16 amino acids. Germline CDR1 and CDR2: MNHEY and SVGAGI. CDR3 in amino acids: CASSDSPGPGGGTQYF. CDR3 nucleotides: TGTGCCAGCAGTGACTCACCGGGACCGGGCGGCGGGACCCAGTACTTC.

This clonotype occurred a few times. The chain uses TRBV7-9 and TRBJ2-1; 7 bases match TRBD1. In germline, CDR1 is SEHNR, CDR2 FQNEAQ (reference sequence). The length of the CDR3 is 14 residues. Trimming at V came to 5 bases and at J to 6 bases, leaving 7 bases not matched to a gene. Written as DNA, the CDR3 is TGTGCCAGCAGCCCCCGACAGGGATCCAATGAGCAGTTCTTC. This encodes CASSPRQGSNEQFF.

J is TRBJ2-2 and V is TRBV5-6; the D is unclear. The CDR3 covers 15 residues. Germline loops: CDR1 SGHDT, CDR2 YYEEEE. The V end was cut by 1 base, the J end by 0 bases, with 7 bases between. CDR3 nucleotides: TGTGCCAGCAGCTTGTTCACACCGAACACCGGGGAGCTGTTTTTT. It is translated as CASSLFTPNTGELFF.

The gene calls are TRBV20-1 and TRBJ1-2; the D gene is possibly TRBD1 (6 bases). CDR3 length: 12 residues. Deletions cut 5 bases from V and 9 bases from J, with 16 bases between. The V gene's germline CDR1 is DFQATT and CDR2 SNEGSKA (reference sequence). The CDR3 sequence is CSAGRPDSSYTF. For the CDR3, the DNA is TGCAGTGCTGGCCGTCCGGACAGCAGCTACACCTTC.

The rearrangement uses TRBV20-1 and TRBJ2-4; D tentatively reads TRBD1 or TRBD2 (5 bases each). Germline CDR1 DFQATT, CDR2 SNEGSKA (reference sequence). This CDR3 comprises 17 residues. With 6 bases removed from V and 2 bases from J, the gap between germline ends came to 23 bases. The CDR3 coding sequence is TGCAGTGCAATGGGGATACGGGGCAGGGAAACCAAAAACATTCAGTACTTC. Translating gives CSAMGIRGRETKNIQYF.

J is TRBJ2-5 and V is TRBV18, with D possibly TRBD1 on 6 matching bases. CDR1 and CDR2 from the germline V gene are KGHSH and LQKENI. The CDR3 length is 17 residues. V was shortened by 3 bases and J by 2 bases, with 19 bases between the two germline ends. The DNA for the CDR3 is TGTGCCAGCTCACCCCCTATTAAGGACAGATTACAAGAGACCCAGTACTTC. This gives the protein CASSPPIKDRLQETQYF.

This clonotype was counted only a few times. The chain links TRBV29-1 to TRBJ2-3; a possible D gene is TRBD1 (5 bases). The CDR3 covers 14 residues. CDR1 and CDR2 (germline): SQVTM, ANQGSEA. Trimming shortened V by 3 bases and J by 3 bases, and 13 bases separated the two germline ends. The CDR3, as DNA: TGCAGCGTTGACCAGGGTACGGTAACAGATACGCAGTATTTT. It yields the protein CSVDQGTVTDTQYF.

This clonotype was picked up a small number of times. This sequence joins TRBV6-5 and TRBJ2-5; TRBD1 aligns across 7 bases. CDR3 size: 16 residues. V lost 5 bases and J lost 1; bases outside the gene matches: 10. Germline lookup yields CDR1 MNHEY and CDR2 SVGAGI. Here the CDR3 DNA reads TGTGCCAGCAGTAACCCCCGGGACAGCCTCCAAGAGACCCAGTACTTC. Translated: CASSNPRDSLQETQYF.

This clonotype was observed a few times. V gene TRBV29-1 combines with J gene TRBJ1-1, with unresolved D. Germline V lookup: CDR1 SQVTM, CDR2 ANQGSEA. There are 12 residues in the CDR3. V gave up 4 bases and J gave up 1 base, with 7 bases separating them. The CDR3 loop reads CSVGEGNTEAFF. The CDR3 DNA reads as TGCAGCGTTGGGGAGGGGAACACTGAAGCTTTCTTT.

The chain joins TRBV5-1 to TRBJ2-2, with no clear D. Trimming took 2 bases from V and 0 from J, leaving 8 bases between them. Germline V lookup: CDR1 SGHRS, CDR2 YFSETQ. This CDR3 contains 15 residues. The CDR3 loop is CASSFDSPNTGELFF. The CDR3 DNA reads TGCGCCAGCAGCTTTGACTCGCCGAACACCGGGGAGCTGTTTTTT.

This clonotype was picked up a small number of times. The rearrangement uses TRBV12-3 or TRBV12-4 and TRBJ1-4, with D uncertain. V lost 6 bases and J lost 7, with 12 bases in between. There are 13 residues in the CDR3. This CDR3 reads CASRHLWGEKLFF. CDR3 nucleotides: TGTGCCAGCAGACACTTATGGGGTGAAAAACTGTTTTTT.

The chain has TRBV12-3 or TRBV12-4 and TRBJ2-1, with a possible D match to TRBD2 (5 bases). The CDR3 loop spans 11 amino acids. Trimming took off 4 bases at V and 14 bases at J, with 12 bases between the two ends. This CDR3 reads CASSSVEGEFF. CDR3 DNA: TGTGCCAGCAGTTCCGTAGAGGGAGAGTTCTTC.

Only a few counts were recorded for this clonotype. This chain connects TRBV5-1 to TRBJ2-1; D is unresolved. This CDR3 spans 16 amino acids. V lost 3 bases and J 0 bases, leaving 13 bases between the germline ends. Germline loops: CDR1 SGHRS, CDR2 YFSETQ. For the CDR3, the DNA is TGCGCCAGCAGCTCTGGTTGGCATCACTCCTACAATGAGCAGTTCTTC. This encodes CASSSGWHHSYNEQFF.

This clonotype came up a few times. The rearrangement joins TRBV10-3 to TRBJ2-5; possible D gene TRBD1, 6 bases. Germline CDR1 and CDR2: ENHRY and SYGVKD. CDR3 size: 13 residues. Trimming took 4 bases from V and 5 from J, leaving 11 bases between them. This CDR3 reads CAISGDTFETQYF. The CDR3 region has the DNA TGTGCCATCAGTGGGGACACGTTCGAGACCCAGTACTTC.

The rearrangement uses TRBV24-1 and TRBJ1-2, with 8 bases lining up with TRBD1. This CDR3 has 16 amino acids. In germline, CDR1 is KGHDR, CDR2 SFDVKD. Trimming took 5 bases from V and 2 from J; bases not matched to a gene: 9. The CDR3 DNA reads TGTGCCACCAGTGGCCGGACAGGGAGGGACAACTATGGCTACACCTTC. It specifies CATSGRTGRDNYGYTF.

In DNA form, the CDR3 reads TGTGCCAGCAGTTCATCCGGGACAGTACACAATGAGCAGTTCTTC. As protein: CASSSSGTVHNEQFF. The V call is TRBV27, the J call TRBJ2-1, with 7 bases lining up with TRBD1. In germline, CDR1 is MNHEY, CDR2 SMNVEV (reference sequence). Trimming took 4 bases from V and 5 from J; bases not matched to a gene: 8. The CDR3 loop spans 15 amino acids.

The rearrangement links TRBV3-1 to TRBJ1-5; D is ambiguous. This CDR3 has 12 amino acids. Germline CDR1 and CDR2: LGHDT and YNNKEL (reference sequence). V was shortened by 0 bases and J by 13 bases, with 10 bases between the two germline ends. CDR3 sequence: CASSQDGVSQHF. The DNA for the CDR3 is TGTGCCAGCAGCCAAGATGGAGTATCGCAGCATTTT.

In its sample, this clonotype was seen many times. The chain combines TRBV20-1 with TRBJ2-7; the match to TRBD2 covers 7 bases. CDR3 length: 15 residues. From germline, CDR1 is DFQATT and CDR2 SNEGSKA (reference sequence). J was trimmed by 7 bases and V by 3 bases; bases with no gene match: 15. Here the CDR3 DNA reads TGCAGTGCTAGGCAGGGACTCTCCGTGGGGGGGGAGCAGTACTTC. It yields the protein CSARQGLSVGGEQYF.

This clonotype has a count of ten or more. The chain is built from TRBV29-1 and TRBJ2-1; 9 bases map to TRBD1. V dropped 0 bases and J dropped 13; count of bases not matched to a gene: 10. Germline values: CDR1 SQVTM, CDR2 ANQGSEA. This CDR3 contains 14 residues. DNA of the CDR3: TGCAGCGTTGAAGAAGTATCCGGGACAGGGACTCAGTTCTTC. Translation gives CSVEEVSGTGTQFF.

The rearrangement links TRBV5-1 to TRBJ2-7; the D gene is possibly TRBD2 (6 bases). Trimming stripped 3 bases from V and 7 bases from J, with 17 bases between. CDR1 is SGHRS and CDR2 is YFSETQ in the germline V gene. CDR3 length: 14 amino acids. CDR3 residues: CASSSWDFPGEQYF. Here the CDR3 DNA reads TGCGCCAGCAGCTCCTGGGACTTCCCCGGGGAGCAGTACTTC. The complete variable domain, with remaining parts taken from reference TRBV5-1 and TRBJ2-7, reads KAGVTQTPRYLIKTRGQQVTLSCSPISGHRSVSWYQQTPGQGLQFLFEYFSETQRNKGNFPGRFSGRQFSNSRSEMNVSTLELGDSALYLCASSSWDFPGEQYFGPGTRLTVT.

This clonotype showed up just a few times. The rearrangement links TRBV27 to TRBJ1-2, with 8 bases matching TRBD1. Germline CDR1 and CDR2: MNHEY and SMNVEV (reference sequence). Trimming took 6 bases from V and 4 from J; bases not matched to a gene: 7. The CDR3 sequence is 14 residues long. The CDR3 DNA is TGTGCCAGCAGAGTGACAGGGGAGGGCTATGGCTACACCTTC. This codes for CASRVTGEGYGYTF.

The table lists this clonotype with a few counts. The chain carries TRBV20-1 and TRBJ2-7, with 7 bases identical to TRBD1. The CDR3 loop spans 14 amino acids. CDR1 and CDR2 from the germline V gene are DFQATT and SNEGSKA (reference sequence). J lost 0 bases, V lost 1 base, and 3 bases had no gene match. The CDR3 region is CSARGGQYSYEQYF. The CDR3 DNA reads as TGCAGTGCTAGAGGGGGACAGTACTCCTACGAGCAGTACTTC.

This rearrangement joins TRBV12-3 or TRBV12-4 to TRBJ2-4, with D possibly TRBD2 on 6 matching bases. The CDR3 contains 15 residues. Trimming shortened V by 8 bases and J by 5 bases, and 19 bases separated the two germline ends. This chain's CDR3 is CASARRGAWENIQYF. The CDR3 DNA reads TGTGCCAGCGCTAGGAGGGGAGCGTGGGAAAACATTCAGTACTTC.